The clone carrying this TCR beta chain has a count of ten or more. The V gene's germline CDR1 is SGHTA and CDR2 FQGNSA. Trimming took off 3 bases at V and 5 bases at J, with 13 bases between the two ends. The CDR3 runs to 15 residues. The record originates from a study of T cells after yellow fever vaccination. TCRdb recomputed calls from the 5' RACE reads with MiXCR, one row per CDR3 protein. The sample lists roughly 340,000 distinct CDR3 sequences, under 5% occurring once. The source is a man aged 18 to 35 who received the YFV17D yellow fever vaccine. The source material was PBMCs, sampled 5 days after the yellow fever booster vaccination. The V call is TRBV7-2, the J call TRBJ2-2; possible D gene TRBD1, 5 bases. The CDR3 sequence is CASSLLRGRTGELFF. CDR3 DNA: TGTGCCAGCAGCTTGTTAAGGGGAAGGACCGGGGAGCTGTTTTTT.